The text below deals with one T cell receptor beta chain. Its antigen is unknown. Base qualities are not recorded, but no much larger clone differs from it by a single base. A single peripheral blood draw of about 116 mL on average was collected from each donor into heparinised tubes. Using a panel that included CD45RO, CCR7, CD25, CD127, CD95 and CD27, naive, central memory, regulatory and stem cell-like memory CD4+ T cells were sorted on a BD FACSAria II. A purity above 95% was achieved for all sorted populations. PBMCs were separated immediately by Lymphoprep density gradient centrifugation and were stained directly, without being cultured. Samples were stained and sorted in pairs, with one healthy donor and one patient per experiment, so that batch effects were minimized. This specimen belongs to a study of beta chain features in type 1 diabetes (dated by TCRdb to the late 2010s). For the wider study: Mean age, gender distribution, total cell number and subset yield were not different between patients and healthy donors. A total of some 100,000,000 sorted cells were examined across all samples, and a strong correlation was observed between cell number per subset and RNA yield. The study compared the TCRB repertoires of sorted circulating CD4+ T cell subsets in recently diagnosed type 1 diabetes patients with those in matched healthy donors. Regulatory and stem cell-like memory subsets were isolated from only 8 patients and roughly eight healthy donors, whereas naive and central memory subsets came from all 28 donors. Broader findings and caveats from the paper: Because cDNA was sequenced instead of genomic DNA, activated cells with high expression could be over-represented, although the groups did not differ in activation or CD3 levels. A moderate but significant shortening of TCRB CDR3 length was observed in type 1 diabetes patients in all four CD4+ subsets. Because small numbers of individuals were included in the HLA sub-analyses, any influence of HLA type on TCRB rearrangement was left unresolved. Fewer insertions and more nucleotide deletions at VDJ recombination sites were observed in patients with type 1 diabetes, implying thymic rearrangement abnormalities. Naive, central memory and regulatory TCRB repertoires appeared to be more alike among patients than among healthy donors. PCR may preferentially amplify shorter templates, but because patient and control samples were amplified and corrected together, any resulting skew would affect both groups equally.

The High Capacity cDNA Reverse Transcription Kit was used to reverse transcribe all of the isolated RNA, meaning that expressed TCRB transcripts were what got sequenced. Naive, central memory and regulatory T cell samples underwent deep immunoSEQ sequencing, averaging about 3.57 million total reads per sample. Sorted cells were lysed in RLT buffer, and RNA was extracted using DNase-treated RNeasy Micro or Mini kits according to cell number. Each cell subset was processed on its own to prevent cross-contamination, while patient and healthy donor samples were processed together. TCRB sequences were amplified from cDNA with the immunoSEQ multiplex PCR, producing 87-bp fragments spanning the CDR3 region. The amplicons were sequenced using the Illumina HiSeq platform. The published analysis was carried out like this. PCR bias was computationally corrected using synthetic template baselines, reads within Hamming distance 2 were collapsed, and singletons that could not be merged were discarded. Reads were aligned to IMGT to assign V, D and J genes, CDR3 length, and insertions or deletions at six rearrangement sites. Within each subset, clonotype counts were normalized to sorted cell number, after which true diversity and Gini coefficients were computed with the tcR R package. The overlap coefficient, calculated on TCRB nucleotide sequences, was used to measure repertoire sharing. TCRdb re-hosts the immuneACCESS table, in-frame sequences only. Its copies lack some clones; in the studies checked, an unresolved V gene accounts for under half of them, and the cause for the rest is not known. The V and J calls and the clone size are those of that table, but D and trimming were determined from the DNA. The sample table shows under 250,000 clones, and around 9.9% are seen once. Roughly 1.3% of the sample lies in the top ten.

The sample taken for sequencing was central memory CD4+ T cells from blood. This clonotype was obtained from a man aged 18 to 30 in good health.

The CDR3 region: CASSDGRDTGELFF. The nucleotides read TGTGCCAGCAGCGATGGGAGGGACACCGGGGAGCTGTTTTTT. The chain was built from TRBV7-9 and TRBJ2-2; TRBD2 matches 7 bases in the middle. Germline trimming amounts to 5 bases on V and 3 bases on J, with 3 as the count of junction bases outside the gene matches. According to the germline V gene (reference sequence), CDR1 reads SEHNR and CDR2 reads FQNEAQ. CDR3 length: 14 amino acids, cysteine to phenylalanine. Of the read, only the CDR3 DNA is kept; its 42 bases are in frame from base 1. With all but the CDR3 taken from the reference TRBV7-9 and TRBJ2-2 genes, the full variable domain is: DTGVSQNPRHKITKRGQNVTFRCDPISEHNRLYWYRQTLGQGPEFLTYFQNEAQLEKSRLLSDRFSAERPKGSFSTLEIQRTEQGDSAMYLCASSDGRDTGELFFGEGSRLTVL.